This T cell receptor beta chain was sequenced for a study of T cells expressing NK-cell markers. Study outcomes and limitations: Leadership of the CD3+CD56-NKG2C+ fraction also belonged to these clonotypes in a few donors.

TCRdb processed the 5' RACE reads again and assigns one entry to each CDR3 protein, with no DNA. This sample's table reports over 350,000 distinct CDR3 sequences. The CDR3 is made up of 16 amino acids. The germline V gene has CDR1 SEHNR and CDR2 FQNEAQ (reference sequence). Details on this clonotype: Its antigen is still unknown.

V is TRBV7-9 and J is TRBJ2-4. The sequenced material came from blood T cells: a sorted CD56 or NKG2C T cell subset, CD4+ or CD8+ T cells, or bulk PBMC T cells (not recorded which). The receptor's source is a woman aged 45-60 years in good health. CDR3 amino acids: CASSLVGGLAKNIQYF.